A selection of T cell receptor beta chains follows, all from one sample in a study of blood T cell repertoires in COVID-19. The method was immunoSEQ multiplex PCR; TCRdb's version includes in-frame clones alone and lacks a portion of them. The sample lists about 300,000 clones; roughly 89% were seen once. Sequencing was carried out using peripheral blood. The receptors here all came from a woman in her 30s with COVID-19, enrolled during active disease. Each CDR3 is given with its conserved first and last residue. A D gene is named only where the DNA matches it firmly. Only some rows state a clone size, as once, few, many or a class for expanded clones.

-	-	TRBV5-4	TRBJ2-5	TGTGCCGGGGCGGGACCTTCGGAGACCCAGTACTTC	CAGAGPSETQYF
many	TRBD2	TRBV6-1	TRBJ2-5	TGTGCCAGCAGTGAACTAGCGGGGGGGCCAGAGACCCAGTACTTC	CASSELAGGPETQYF
few	-	TRBV21-1	TRBJ1-2	TGTGCCAGCAGGACAGGGGTAGCTGGCTACACCTTC	CASRTGVAGYTF
-	TRBD2	TRBV2	TRBJ2-3	TGTGCCAGCAGACCCACAGGACTAGCGTCGCAGTATTTT	CASRPTGLASQYF
-	-	TRBV2	TRBJ2-6	TGTGCCAGGAGAACAGGGGCGGGAGGTGGGGCCAACGTCCTGACTTTC	CARRTGAGGGANVLTF
once	TRBD1	TRBV30	TRBJ2-5	TGTGCCTGGAGTTGGGGGACAGGGCAAGAGACCCAGTACTTC	CAWSWGTGQETQYF
-	TRBD2	TRBV24-1	TRBJ2-3	TGTGCCACCAGTGAACGGACTAGCGGGGACCTGGGAGATACGCAGTATTTT	CATSERTSGDLGDTQYF
-	TRBD1	TRBV27	TRBJ1-1	TGTGCCAGCACCCCGTCGCCGACAGGGCTAGTGAACACTGAAGCTTTCTTT	CASTPSPTGLVNTEAFF
-	-	TRBV13	TRBJ2-3	TGTGCCAGCAGCTTAGGGACAGGAACAGATACGCAGTATTTT	CASSLGTGTDTQYF
-	-	TRBV6-4	TRBJ1-6	TGTGCCAGCACGTGGCCGCGGGAACAGAATTCACCCCTCCACTTT	CASTWPREQNSPLHF
few	-	TRBV20-1	TRBJ2-7	TGCAGTGCTAGTTTCCGGGGGAGTTCCTACGAGCAGTACTTC	CSASFRGSSYEQYF
-	-	TRBV6-5	TRBJ1-1	TGTGCCAGCAGAGGGGCAGGGGCGTTGAACACTGAAGCTTTCTTT	CASRGAGALNTEAFF
-	-	TRBV9	TRBJ2-2	TGTGCCAGCAGCGCACGCTACGGGGAGCTGTTTTTT	CASSARYGELFF
-	TRBD1	TRBV5-6	TRBJ1-2	TGTGCCAGCAGCTTACGACAGGGGCGGGTCTATGGCTACACCTTC	CASSLRQGRVYGYTF
-	TRBD2	TRBV7-6	TRBJ2-3	TGTGCCAGCAGCTTAGGGGCGGGGGGGCCAGCAGATACGCAGTATTTT	CASSLGAGGPADTQYF
once	-	TRBV3-1/TRBV3-2	TRBJ2-1	TGTGCCAGCAGCCGGAGTCACAATGAGCAGTTCTTC	CASSRSHNEQFF
-	-	TRBV3-1/TRBV3-2	TRBJ2-5	TGTGCCAGCAGCGCGGGTCCAAGGGGGGAGACCCAGTACTTC	CASSAGPRGETQYF